The following is a TCR beta chain sequence with its context. Its antigen is unidentified. Some clones are missing from TCRdb's copy, which holds only in-frame ones; the method was immunoSEQ multiplex PCR. Here the sample spans fewer than 350,000 clones, about nine tenths being singletons. These data are taken from a study of shared clonotypes between healthy human individuals. Notes on the study in general: Generally, naive subsets came out with larger estimated richness than memory subsets.

V lost 4 bases, J lost 6 bases, and 16 bases stayed unmatched. This CDR3 comprises 18 residues. Germline V gene data show CDR1 as SGHTA and CDR2 as FQGTGA. The chain has TRBV7-3 and TRBJ2-2; 8 bases match TRBD2. The TCR sequence derives from a man younger than 35 in good health. Sequencing used memory CD8+ T cells sorted from blood. The subset was: CD45RO+ cells pooled with CCR7-negative TemRA cells. CDR3 bases: TGTGCCAGCAGCTCGGGACTAGTGAGGCCCTCCTCGTCCGGGGAGCTGTTTTTT. Translating it yields CASSSGLVRPSSSGELFF.